Each of the 23 T cell receptor beta chains below was sequenced from the same sample in a study of T cell changes during pregnancy in multiple sclerosis (dated by TCRdb to 2018 to 2020). Library method: the immunoSEQ multiplex PCR assay. Not all clones reach the TCRdb copy of this immuneACCESS table, which keeps in-frame sequences only. Checked studies attribute under half of the gap to unresolved V genes and leave the rest unexplained. The sample table contains about 100,000 clones; only one count was recorded for almost 95% of them. The top ten hold 0.7% to 0.9% of the sample. This specimen consisted of peripheral blood, obtained before pregnancy. These receptors originate from a female donor with multiple sclerosis, enrolled in a pregnancy study.

The chain links TRBV9 to TRBJ1-1; 9 bases are shared with TRBD1. Germline CDR1 reads SGDLS; CDR2 reads YYNGEE. V shed 3 bases, J shed 3 bases, and the junction held 3 bases outside the gene matches. This CDR3 contains 14 residues. This CDR3 is CASSGGQGYTEAFF. CDR3 bases: TGTGCCAGCAGCGGCGGACAGGGGTACACTGAAGCTTTCTTT.

The chain joins TRBV27 to TRBJ2-1; 11 bases align to TRBD1. Unmatched junction bases numbered 12, after V lost 7 bases and J lost 7 bases. Germline values: CDR1 MNHEY, CDR2 SMNVEV (reference sequence). The CDR3 extends over 16 amino acids. The chain's CDR3 is CASIKGGTGGYNEQFF. CDR3 bases: TGTGCCAGCATCAAAGGTGGGACAGGGGGTTATAATGAGCAGTTCTTC.

The gene calls are TRBV10-3 and TRBJ1-1; D not certain. Trimming removed 2 bases at V and 8 bases at J, with 9 bases between. CDR1 and CDR2 from the germline V gene are ENHRY and SYGVKD. The CDR3 sequence is 12 residues long. CDR3 DNA sequence: TGTGCCATCAGTGAGAGGAGGGCCGAAGCTTTCTTT. Translating it yields CAISERRAEAFF.

The chain couples TRBV10-3 to TRBJ2-1; tentative D call: TRBD2 (5 bases). The CDR3 is 14 amino acids. Germline values: CDR1 ENHRY, CDR2 SYGVKD. V dropped 0 bases and J dropped 7 bases, with 10 bases sitting between them. The CDR3 DNA reads as TGTGCCATCAGTGAGTCAGAATGGAGGAATGAGCAGTTCTTC. Its protein product is CAISESEWRNEQFF.

V is TRBV28 and J is TRBJ2-7; TRBD1 matches 7 bases. CDR3 length: 14 amino acids. Per the germline V gene, CDR1 is MDHEN and CDR2 is SYDVKM. After removal of 6 bases from V and 2 bases from J, the junction contained 7 bases not matched to a gene. The DNA of the CDR3 is TGTGCCAGCAGAGAGACAGGGATAACCTACGAGCAGTACTTC. Translation: CASRETGITYEQYF.

V gene TRBV18 combines with J gene TRBJ1-2; TRBD1 is a possible D gene (5 bases). Germline V gene lookup returns CDR1 KGHSH and CDR2 LQKENI. V was shortened by 6 bases and J by 6 bases, with 14 bases between the two germline ends. The CDR3 consists of 13 residues. The CDR3 region is CASSRDGRNGYTF. The CDR3, as DNA: TGTGCCAGCTCCCGGGACGGGAGGAATGGCTACACCTTC.

DNA of the CDR3: TGTGCCAGCAGTGAGCCTGGCCGGGGAGTGAAGCCCCAGCATTTT. Protein: CASSEPGRGVKPQHF. The chain is built from TRBV6-4 and TRBJ1-5; D remains ambiguous. CDR3 length equals 15 residues. Germline V CDR1 and CDR2: MRHNA, SNTAGT. The ends were cut back, 3 bases at V and 8 bases at J, with 17 bases in the middle.

This chain joins TRBV6-6 and TRBJ1-1; TRBD1 is a possible D gene (5 bases). Trimming removed 6 bases at V and 0 bases at J, with 11 bases between. This CDR3 region has 14 residues. The germline V gene encodes CDR1 MNHNY and CDR2 SVGAGI (reference sequence). The CDR3 coding sequence is TGTGCCAGCAGGCGGGGCGACGTGAACACTGAAGCTTTCTTT. Amino acid sequence: CASRRGDVNTEAFF.

This sequence joins TRBV18 and TRBJ1-1; D is undetermined. This CDR3 spans 14 amino acids. V lost 3 bases, J lost 5 bases, and 13 bases lay in between. Germline CDR1 and CDR2: KGHSH and LQKENI. The DNA of the CDR3 is TGTGCCAGCTCACCGAAGGTCAGGTTTACTGAAGCTTTCTTT. Translated: CASSPKVRFTEAFF. Drawing the rest from reference TRBV18 and TRBJ1-1, the complete variable domain is NAGVMQNPRHLVRRRGQEARLRCSPMKGHSHVYWYRQLPEEGLKFMVYLQKENIIDESGMPKERFSAEFPKEGPSILRIQQVVRGDSAAYFCASSPKVRFTEAFFGQGTRLTVV.

The CDR3 sequence: CAISGQGLNTEAFF. Here the CDR3 DNA reads TGTGCCATCAGTGGACAGGGGTTGAACACTGAAGCTTTCTTT. The chain couples TRBV10-3 to TRBJ1-1, with 8 bases that match TRBD1. The CDR3 covers 14 residues. After removal of 4 bases from V and 0 bases from J, the junction contained 1 base not matched to a gene. Germline lookup yields CDR1 ENHRY and CDR2 SYGVKD.

This sequence joins TRBV5-4 and TRBJ2-3, with D unclear. The CDR3 sequence is 14 residues long. V gave up 6 bases and J gave up 2 bases, with 13 bases separating them. In germline, CDR1 is SGHNT, CDR2 YYREEE (reference sequence). CDR3 sequence (DNA): TGTGCCAGCATGTCTCAGAGGATCACAGATACGCAGTATTTT. Its translation is CASMSQRITDTQYF.

The V call is TRBV12-5, the J call TRBJ2-1, with a tentative D call TRBD2 (6 bases). Germline CDR1 reads LGHNT; CDR2 reads FRNRAP. V was pared by 0 bases and J by 7 bases, with 16 bases between. The CDR3 has 16 amino acids. The CDR3 DNA sequence: TGTGCTAGTGGTTTGGTAATTGCGGGGCTGGGGAATGAGCAGTTCTTC. Its protein product is CASGLVIAGLGNEQFF.

The gene calls are TRBV6-5 and TRBJ1-5, with TRBD1 identical over 9 bases. Germline V gene sequence: CDR1 MNHEY, CDR2 SVGAGI. V was pared by 4 bases and J by 7 bases, with 5 bases of the junction left unmatched. This CDR3 region has 14 residues. The CDR3 sequence is CASSSRQGGQPQHF. Written as DNA, the CDR3 is TGTGCCAGCAGTTCGAGACAGGGGGGCCAGCCCCAGCATTTT.

The chain joins TRBV28 to TRBJ2-2; D may be TRBD1 (5 bases). The germline gives CDR1 MDHEN, CDR2 SYDVKM. V was trimmed by 2 bases and J by 4 bases, leaving 8 bases between them. The CDR3 loop spans 14 amino acids. The CDR3 region has the DNA TGTGCCAGCAGTTTAACAGGTTCCACCGGGGAGCTGTTTTTT. This translates into CASSLTGSTGELFF.

The rearrangement joins TRBV27 to TRBJ2-1; no firm D call. The CDR3 totals 14 residues. From germline, CDR1 is MNHEY and CDR2 SMNVEV (reference sequence). V was trimmed by 3 bases and J by 9 bases, leaving 15 bases between them. The CDR3 spells CASSFGLALGEQFF. The DNA for the CDR3 is TGTGCCAGCAGTTTCGGGTTAGCATTGGGTGAGCAGTTCTTC.

V is TRBV11-2 and J is TRBJ2-7, with a possible D match to TRBD1 (6 bases). The V gene lost 2 bases and the J gene lost 4 bases, with 6 bases spanning the gap. The germline CDR1 and CDR2 sequences are SGHAT and FQNNGV. The length of the CDR3 is 12 residues. The CDR3 protein is CASSLQGYEQYF. CDR3 sequence (DNA): TGTGCCAGCAGCTTACAGGGGTACGAGCAGTACTTC.

V usage is TRBV29-1 and J usage is TRBJ1-2; D remains ambiguous. CDR1 is SQVTM and CDR2 is ANQGSEA in the germline V gene. Trimming pared 4 bases from V and 4 bases from J, leaving 7 bases between. CDR3 length: 11 residues. CDR3 protein: CSVGAGYGYTF. The CDR3 coding sequence is TGCAGCGTTGGGGCGGGCTATGGCTACACCTTC.

The chain recombines TRBV2 with TRBJ1-1, with 9 bases aligning to TRBD1. The CDR3 totals 15 residues. The V gene end was trimmed by 6 bases and the J gene end by 3 bases; junction bases not matched to a gene: 8. Per the germline V gene, CDR1 is SNHLY and CDR2 is FYNNEI. The CDR3 loop reads CASRRGQGRDTEAFF. CDR3 nucleotide sequence: TGTGCCAGCAGGAGGGGACAGGGTAGGGACACTGAAGCTTTCTTT.

The chain couples TRBV14 to TRBJ2-1; the D is unclear. V dropped 4 bases and J dropped 5 bases, with 18 bases sitting between them. The CDR3 sequence is 16 residues long. Germline-derived CDR1 and CDR2 are SGHDN and FVKESK. CDR3 sequence: CASSLLSRLTNNEQFF. CDR3 DNA sequence: TGTGCCAGCAGCCTATTATCTAGGCTTACCAACAATGAGCAGTTCTTC.

This chain joins TRBV7-9 and TRBJ1-2; D might be TRBD1 (5 bases). V was cut by 5 bases and J by 3 bases, with 16 bases left in between. CDR1 is SEHNR, CDR2 FQNEAQ, per germline (reference sequence). This CDR3 is built from 15 residues. DNA for the CDR3: TGTGCCAGCAGCAATACCACAGGAAAAGACTATGGCTACACCTTC. It specifies CASSNTTGKDYGYTF.

This rearrangement joins TRBV5-1 to TRBJ1-4; D is possibly TRBD1 (6 bases). V was pared by 2 bases and J by 5 bases, with 10 bases between. The CDR3 totals 14 residues. The germline V gene encodes CDR1 SGHRS and CDR2 YFSETQ. CDR3 residues: CASSFGQGNEKLFF. DNA for the CDR3: TGCGCCAGCAGCTTTGGGCAGGGGAATGAAAAACTGTTTTTT.

The chain has TRBV6-5 and TRBJ2-7, with D perhaps matching TRBD1 (5 bases). The CDR3 runs 14 residues. Trimming pared 5 bases from V and 3 bases from J, leaving 14 bases between. Looked up from germline, CDR1 is MNHEY and CDR2 is SVGAGI. CDR3 loop: CASSPSGPGYEQYF. For the CDR3, the DNA is TGTGCCAGCAGTCCCTCAGGGCCCGGCTACGAGCAGTACTTC.

The chain uses TRBV4-1 and TRBJ2-3; D is unclear. V dropped 1 base and J dropped 5 bases, with 10 bases sitting between them. The CDR3 length is 14 residues. Germline lookup yields CDR1 MGHRA and CDR2 YSYEKL. DNA of the CDR3: TGCGCCAGCAGCCAAGGGTCTATACGAGATACGCAGTATTTT. Translation: CASSQGSIRDTQYF.